These T cell receptor beta chains were read from a single sample in a study of cytomegalovirus exposure and HLA in healthy donors. Using immunoSEQ multiplex PCR, the repertoire was profiled, and TCRdb retains in-frame clones only, with some absent. The sample contains 130,000 to 150,000 clones, almost 85% of which appear only once. The sequencing input was PBMCs. The receptors derive from a woman in her thirties in good health and CMV-seronegative. Each CDR3 is given with its conserved first and last residue. The D gene is left open where the match is weak. Size is omitted from some rows. Given values are once, few, many or a class for expanded clones.

D | J | size | V | CDR3 | DNA
- | TRBJ2-7 | once | TRBV15 | CATSRALISYEQYF | TGTGCCACCAGCAGGGCCTTGATTTCCTACGAGCAGTACTTC
- | TRBJ1-1 | - | TRBV28 | CASTQVAGLTEAFF | TGTGCCAGCACCCAGGTGGCAGGGCTCACTGAAGCTTTCTTT
TRBD1 | TRBJ1-2 | - | TRBV13 | CASSLRDSTGDGYTF | TGTGCCAGCAGCTTACGGGACAGTACGGGGGATGGCTACACCTTC
- | TRBJ2-3 | - | TRBV2 | CASNVIEGTDTQYF | TGTGCCAGCAACGTGATTGAGGGCACAGATACGCAGTATTTT
- | TRBJ2-4 | - | TRBV2 | CASSASTGLPYF | TGTGCCAGCAGTGCCTCGACGGGACTGCCTTATTTC
- | TRBJ1-3 | - | TRBV7-9 | CASSLQRSGNTIYF | TGTGCCAGCAGCCTCCAGCGCTCTGGAAACACCATATATTTT
- | TRBJ1-2 | once | TRBV11-2 | CASSLDWGDGYTF | TGTGCCAGCAGCTTAGATTGGGGCGATGGCTACACCTTC
- | TRBJ2-5 | - | TRBV10-3 | CAISTGQETQYF | TGTGCCATCAGCACAGGGCAGGAGACCCAGTACTTC
TRBD1 | TRBJ2-6 | once | TRBV27 | CASSFDRGDSGANVLTF | TGTGCCAGCAGTTTTGACAGGGGAGACTCTGGGGCCAACGTCCTGACTTTC
- | TRBJ1-5 | - | TRBV4-2 | CASSQSLTGGGNQPQHF | TGTGCCAGCAGCCAAAGTCTAACGGGGGGCGGCAATCAGCCCCAGCATTTT
- | TRBJ2-7 | - | TRBV6-1 | CASSERGSPYEQYF | TGTGCCAGCAGTGAAAGGGGGTCTCCCTACGAGCAGTACTTC
- | TRBJ1-4 | - | TRBV6-1 | CASSENRLSYKTATNEKLFF | TGTGCCAGCAGTGAAAACCGCTTAAGCTATAAGACAGCAACTAATGAAAAACTGTTTTTT
- | TRBJ2-7 | - | TRBV27 | CASSFSTGQRSYEQYF | TGTGCCAGCAGTTTCTCCACCGGACAGCGCTCCTACGAGCAGTACTTC
TRBD1 | TRBJ2-7 | - | TRBV5-4 | CASRWDRETYEQYF | TGTGCCAGCAGATGGGACAGGGAAACCTACGAGCAGTACTTC
- | TRBJ2-7 | - | TRBV7-9 | CASSLAGQGGQYF | TGTGCCAGCAGCTTAGCCGGGCAGGGAGGACAGTACTTC
TRBD1 | TRBJ2-2 | - | TRBV7-3 | CASSFGTGIVGELFF | TGTGCCAGCAGCTTTGGGACAGGGATTGTCGGGGAGCTGTTTTTT